These 9 T cell receptor beta chains originate from one sample sequenced in a study of cytotoxic CD8 clonotypes in ibrutinib-treated CLL. Data came from immunoSEQ multiplex PCR; TCRdb stores just in-frame clones and leaves some out. In the table there are fewer than 150,000 clones, approximately 81% of which are singletons. The material sequenced was PBMCs, taken after 24 months of ibrutinib treatment. The source of these receptors is a human donor with chronic lymphocytic leukemia.

The chain combines TRBV7-2 with TRBJ2-2; 9 nucleotides match TRBD2. Germline V gene data show CDR1 as SGHTA and CDR2 as FQGNSA. After removal of 4 bases from V and 5 bases from J, the junction contained 14 bases not matched to a gene. The CDR3 contains 18 residues. The CDR3 bases are TGTGCCAGCAGCTCCCGGAGGCGGGGGGGCGAAGGAACCGGGGAGCTGTTTTTT. The encoded protein is CASSSRRRGGEGTGELFF.

This rearrangement joins TRBV15 to TRBJ2-1; D is unresolved. Trimming stripped 1 base from V and 8 bases from J, with 12 bases between. The CDR3 has 14 amino acids. Germline CDR1 LNHNV, CDR2 YYDKDF (reference sequence). Here the CDR3 reads CATSRGAQVDEQFF. CDR3 nucleotide sequence: TGTGCCACCAGCAGAGGGGCCCAAGTGGATGAGCAGTTCTTC.

The CDR3 spells CASSESPRAFF. The CDR3 coding sequence is TGTGCCAGCAGTGAAAGTCCTAGGGCTTTCTTT. V is TRBV6-1 and J is TRBJ1-1, with D hard to call. There are 11 residues in the CDR3. Trimming took 2 bases from V and 11 from J, leaving 9 bases between them. Germline V lookup: CDR1 MNHNS, CDR2 SASEGT.

A few counts support this clone. The rearrangement links TRBV7-9 to TRBJ1-2, with no clear D. Germline values: CDR1 SEHNR, CDR2 FQNEAQ (reference sequence). Trimming pared 5 bases from V and 4 bases from J, leaving 14 bases between. CDR3 length: 14 residues. For the CDR3, the DNA is TGTGCCAGCAGCGCATCAGACGTCGTCTATGGCTACACCTTC. Its protein product is CASSASDVVYGYTF.

The chain recombines TRBV10-3 with TRBJ2-6; possible D gene TRBD1, 5 bases. The CDR3 consists of 17 residues. CDR1 is ENHRY and CDR2 is SYGVKD in the germline V gene. Trimming shortened V by 10 bases and J by 0 bases, and 19 bases separated the two germline ends. This CDR3 reads CATTNSRQSSGANVLTF. In nucleotides, the CDR3 is TGTGCCACCACAAACTCTCGACAGAGCTCTGGGGCCAACGTCCTGACTTTC.

The gene calls are TRBV6-1 and TRBJ1-1; TRBD1 agrees at 7 bases. V shed 2 bases, J shed 4 bases, and the junction held 4 bases outside the gene matches. There are 14 residues in the CDR3. The germline V gene has CDR1 MNHNS and CDR2 SASEGT. As DNA, the CDR3 is TGTGCCAGCAGTGAAAATCAGGGGGGCACTGAAGCTTTCTTT. As protein: CASSENQGGTEAFF.

The CDR3 here is CAISESAMGYEQYF. In DNA, the CDR3 is TGTGCCATCAGTGAGTCAGCCATGGGCTACGAGCAGTACTTC. The chain joins TRBV10-3 to TRBJ2-7; D gene ambiguous. The CDR3 is 14 residues long. V gave up 0 bases and J gave up 3 bases, with 9 bases separating them. CDR1 and CDR2 from the germline V gene are ENHRY and SYGVKD.

The chain recombines TRBV5-6 with TRBJ1-1; TRBD1 matches 8 bases. This CDR3 region has 17 residues. V lost 3 bases, J lost 4 bases, and 14 bases stayed unmatched. In germline, CDR1 is SGHDT, CDR2 YYEEEE. The CDR3 loop reads CASSSENRQGMGTEAFF. CDR3 sequence (DNA): TGTGCCAGCAGCTCTGAAAACCGACAGGGGATGGGCACTGAAGCTTTCTTT. Together with reference TRBV5-6 and TRBJ1-1, the CDR3 gives the full variable domain: DAGVTQSPTHLIKTRGQQVTLRCSPKSGHDTVSWYQQALGQGPQFIFQYYEEEERQRGNFPDRFSGHQFPNYSSELNVNALLLGDSALYLCASSSENRQGMGTEAFFGQGTRLTVV.

The chain carries TRBV7-9 and TRBJ1-5, with D uncertain. The CDR3 is 14 amino acids. V was shortened by 1 base and J by 7 bases, with 11 bases between the two germline ends. The germline V gene has CDR1 SEHNR and CDR2 FQNEAQ (reference sequence). Here the CDR3 DNA reads TGTGCCAGCAGCTTAGGAAATGGCCCCCAGCCCCAGCATTTT. It specifies CASSLGNGPQPQHF.